The source of this TCR beta chain is a study of shared clonotypes between healthy human individuals. As for this clone: The same CDR3 is also encoded by other DNA sequences in this sample.

It was across several immunoSEQ plates that each subset's genomic DNA was evenly split. Clones were sequenced by immunoSEQ multiplex PCR, and TCRdb holds only the in-frame ones, with some missing. There are approximately 1.5 million clones in the sample; about 98.5% occur only once, and about 0.4% lies in the top ten. The TCR originated in a man aged 25 to 45 in good health. The sequencing input was naive CD4+ T cells sorted from blood. Regarding subset: CD45RA+ positively selected.

The CDR3 loop is CASSVEPLSYEQYF. The CDR3 DNA follows: TGTGCCAGCAGCGTAGAACCGCTTTCCTACGAGCAGTACTTC. V usage is TRBV9 and J usage is TRBJ2-7; D remains ambiguous. The CDR3 spans 14 residues. Germline lookup yields CDR1 SGDLS and CDR2 YYNGEE. Trimming stripped 0 bases from V and 1 base from J, with 8 bases between.